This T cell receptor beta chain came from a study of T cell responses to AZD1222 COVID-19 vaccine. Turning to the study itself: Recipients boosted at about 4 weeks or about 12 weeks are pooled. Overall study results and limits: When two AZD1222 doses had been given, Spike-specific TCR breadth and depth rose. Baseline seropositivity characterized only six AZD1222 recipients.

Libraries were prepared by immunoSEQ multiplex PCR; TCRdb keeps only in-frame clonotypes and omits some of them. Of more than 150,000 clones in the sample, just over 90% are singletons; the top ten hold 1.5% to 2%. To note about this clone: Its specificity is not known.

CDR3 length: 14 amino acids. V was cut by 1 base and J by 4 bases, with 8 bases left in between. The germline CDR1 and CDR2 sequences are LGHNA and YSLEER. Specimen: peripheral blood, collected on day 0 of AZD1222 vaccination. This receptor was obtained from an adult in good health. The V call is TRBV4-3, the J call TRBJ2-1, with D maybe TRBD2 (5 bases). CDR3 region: CASSQAGSYNEQFF. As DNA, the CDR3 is TGCGCCAGCAGCCAAGCGGGAAGTTACAATGAGCAGTTCTTC.